Below, 31 T cell receptor beta chains from the same sample are listed, as sequenced in a study of cytomegalovirus exposure and HLA in healthy donors. The PCR made use of 60 Vbeta and 13 Jbeta primers. Sequencing used immunoSEQ multiplex PCR; TCRdb keeps in-frame clones, though not all of them. The repertoire holds approximately 120,000 clones, with 65% to 80% as singletons. Sequencing was carried out using PBMCs. Receptors originate from a man in his forties in good health and CMV-seropositive.

This sequence joins TRBV4-2 and TRBJ2-7; TRBD1 matches 8 bases. This CDR3 is built from 18 residues. In germline, CDR1 is LGHNA, CDR2 YNFKEQ. V lost 0 bases and J lost 7; bases outside the gene matches: 17. The CDR3 reads CASSQESQGAGFATEQYF. The CDR3 DNA follows: TGTGCCAGCAGCCAAGAATCCCAGGGGGCAGGTTTCGCCACAGAGCAGTACTTC.

The chain links TRBV11-2 to TRBJ1-2; TRBD1 might be the D (6 bases). Germline assignment: CDR1 SGHAT and CDR2 FQNNGV. The CDR3 runs to 14 residues. V was trimmed by 4 bases and J by 4 bases, leaving 13 bases between them. The CDR3: CASSSTGLAYGYTF. The DNA of the CDR3 is TGTGCCAGCAGCTCCACAGGGTTGGCCTATGGCTACACCTTC.

J is TRBJ1-1 and V is TRBV14; D is ambiguous. Germline V CDR1 and CDR2: SGHDN, FVKESK. This CDR3 is built from 13 residues. The V end was cut by 0 bases, the J end by 11 bases, with 13 bases between. CDR3 nucleotides: TGTGCCAGCAGCCAAGAAGATCAGCGGCGGGCTTTCTTT. Translating gives CASSQEDQRRAFF.

This chain connects TRBV7-3 to TRBJ2-3; 8 positions agree with TRBD2. V trimming: 8 bases; J trimming: 2 bases; junction bases outside the gene matches: 3. The CDR3 has 13 amino acids. Per germline, CDR1 SGHTA and CDR2 FQGTGA. The CDR3 reads CASGLAPTDTQYF. CDR3 in DNA: TGTGCCAGCGGACTAGCCCCCACAGATACGCAGTATTTT. Complete variable domain (other parts from reference TRBV7-3 and TRBJ2-3): GAGVSQTPSNKVTEKGKYVELRCDPISGHTALYWYRQSLGQGPEFLIYFQGTGAADDSGLPNDRFFAVRPEGSVSTLKIQRTERGDSAVYLCASGLAPTDTQYFGPGTRLTVL.

This clone was observed a single time. The gene calls are TRBV10-3 and TRBJ1-4; D perhaps matches TRBD1 (6 bases). The germline V gene has CDR1 ENHRY and CDR2 SYGVKD. V lost 4 bases and J lost 2, with 20 bases in between. The CDR3 consists of 18 residues. Written as DNA, the CDR3 is TGTGCCATCAGTGGTGGGAATGATGGGGGCGAGACTAATGAAAAACTGTTTTTT. Translation: CAISGGNDGGETNEKLFF.

This clone was seen only once. This sequence joins TRBV19 and TRBJ2-7; 11 bases are a match to TRBD1. CDR1 and CDR2 (germline): LNHDA, SQIVND (reference sequence). The CDR3 spans 15 residues. V shed 1 base, J shed 5 bases, and the junction held 4 bases outside the gene matches. In DNA, the CDR3 is TGTGCCAGTAGTATAGGGGGGACAGGGGGACACGAGCAGTACTTC. Its translation: CASSIGGTGGHEQYF.

The chain is built from TRBV7-2 and TRBJ2-7; 7 bases match TRBD2. The CDR3 runs to 13 residues. Germline V lookup: CDR1 SGHTA, CDR2 FQGNSA. V lost 1 base, J lost 5 bases, and 2 bases stayed unmatched. The CDR3 reads CASSLGSGDEQYF. The CDR3 nucleotides read TGTGCCAGCAGCTTAGGCAGCGGGGACGAGCAGTACTTC. Complete variable domain (other parts from reference TRBV7-2 and TRBJ2-7): GAGVSQSPSNKVTEKGKDVELRCDPISGHTALYWYRQSLGQGLEFLIYFQGNSAPDKSGLPSDRFSAERTGGSVSTLTIQRTQQEDSAVYLCASSLGSGDEQYFGPGTRLTVT.

For this clone: At one boundary the junction diverges from the germline segment, which might be a read error. The chain carries TRBV6-4 and TRBJ2-6, with 10 nucleotides matching TRBD1. Germline-derived CDR1 and CDR2 are MRHNA and SNTAGT. The CDR3 loop spans 19 amino acids. The CDR3 sequence is CAGRRQGAGFPTGANGLTF. The CDR3 DNA is TGTGCCGGCAGAAGACAGGGGGCGGGTTTTCCTACTGGGGCCAACGGCCTGACTTTC.

This clone was observed a single time. One end of the junction does not line up with germline, which may come from a read error. This rearrangement joins TRBV7-9 to TRBJ1-3; D possibly corresponds to TRBD1 (6 bases). Germline CDR1 reads SEHNR; CDR2 reads FQNEAQ (reference sequence). CDR3 length: 15 residues. CDR3: CASAFGGAVGHTIYF. The CDR3 DNA is TGTGCCAGTGCCTTTGGGGGGGCAGTTGGACACACCATATATTTT.

The chain combines TRBV2 with TRBJ1-4; D uncertain. There are 13 residues in the CDR3. In germline, CDR1 is SNHLY, CDR2 FYNNEI. The ends were cut back, 8 bases at V and 4 bases at J, with 11 bases in the middle. CDR3 nucleotide sequence: TGTGCCAGCTCTCGCAGTTATAATGAAAAACTGTTTTTT. Its translation: CASSRSYNEKLFF. Filled out from reference TRBV2 and TRBJ1-4, the complete variable domain reads EPEVTQTPSHQVTQMGQEVILRCVPISNHLYFYWYRQILGQKVEFLVSFYNNEISEKSEIFDDQFSVERPDGSNFTLKIRSTKLEDSAMYFCASSRSYNEKLFFGSGTQLSVL.

In DNA form, the CDR3 reads TGTGCCAGCACTAAGATCCCGTTCTACAATGAGCAGTTCTTC. This codes for CASTKIPFYNEQFF. V is TRBV6-5 and J is TRBJ2-1; D gene uncertain. Germline lookup yields CDR1 MNHEY and CDR2 SVGAGI. The CDR3 consists of 14 residues. Trimming cost V 7 bases and J 3 bases, with 13 bases left between them.

This clone occurred a few times. The rearrangement joins TRBV25-1 to TRBJ2-7; 9 nucleotides align to TRBD1. V dropped 2 bases and J dropped 5; count of bases not matched to a gene: 16. This CDR3 contains 18 residues. Germline loops: CDR1 MGHDK, CDR2 SYGVNS. In DNA, the CDR3 is TGTGCCAGCAGTGAAATTCCCATGGCGACAGGGGGGTTCGACGAGCAGTACTTC. Its translation is CASSEIPMATGGFDEQYF.

This chain uses TRBV18 with TRBJ2-2; D might be TRBD2 (7 bases). Germline values: CDR1 KGHSH, CDR2 LQKENI. The V end lost 1 base, the J end lost 3 bases, and 15 bases lay between the germline ends. The CDR3 runs 17 residues. The CDR3 DNA reads as TGTGCCAGCTCACCACAACATCGGGGGGCCGACACCGGGGAGCTGTTTTTT. Translated: CASSPQHRGADTGELFF.

This chain joins TRBV11-2 and TRBJ2-3; 10 bases map to TRBD2. Looked up from germline, CDR1 is SGHAT and CDR2 is FQNNGV. V dropped 2 bases and J dropped 6; count of bases not matched to a gene: 5. This CDR3 has 15 residues. CDR3 sequence reads: CASSLRERGGDTQYF. CDR3 DNA sequence: TGTGCCAGCAGCTTAAGGGAGCGGGGGGGCGATACGCAGTATTTT.

In regard to this clone: The sample holds other DNA sequences that translate to the same CDR3. The chain employs TRBV10-3 and TRBJ1-2; D is unclear. The CDR3 length is 14 residues. V was clipped by 2 bases and J by 0 bases, with 7 bases between them. Germline V gives CDR1 ENHRY, CDR2 SYGVKD. CDR3 residues: CAISERGANYGYTF. The CDR3 DNA reads TGTGCCATCAGTGAGCGGGGAGCTAACTATGGCTACACCTTC.

The rearrangement uses TRBV28 and TRBJ1-2, with TRBD1 as a possible D gene (5 bases). Germline-derived CDR1 and CDR2 are MDHEN and SYDVKM. Trimming removed 6 bases from V and 3 bases from J, with 17 bases in between. CDR3 length equals 15 residues. The CDR3 nucleotides are TGTGCCAGCAGCCCTGGGGGGGAGGTGGACTATGGCTACACCTTC. This gives the protein CASSPGGEVDYGYTF.

The genes are TRBV27 and TRBJ2-3; no clear D gene. This CDR3 spans 11 amino acids. V shed 8 bases and J shed 5 bases, with 8 bases lying between them. Germline loops: CDR1 MNHEY, CDR2 SMNVEV (reference sequence). The CDR3 region is CASPLRDTQYF. The CDR3 coding sequence is TGTGCCAGCCCCCTCCGAGATACGCAGTATTTT.

This clone came up a few times. The V gene is TRBV4-1, the J gene TRBJ2-5, with 14 positions matching TRBD2. This CDR3 contains 19 residues. Losses at the gene ends were 3 bases for V and 1 base for J; bases not matched to a gene: 10. CDR1 and CDR2 from the germline V gene are MGHRA and YSYEKL. CDR3 protein: CASSQAGTSGGTLQETQYF. In DNA, the CDR3 is TGCGCCAGCAGCCAGGCCGGGACTAGCGGGGGAACCCTCCAAGAGACCCAGTACTTC.

The chain carries TRBV11-2 and TRBJ2-5, with 10 positions matching TRBD1. The length of the CDR3 is 16 residues. The trim removed 3 bases at V and 1 base at J, leaving 5 bases unmatched. In germline, CDR1 is SGHAT, CDR2 FQNNGV. Here the CDR3 DNA reads TGTGCCAGCAGCTTCGACAGGGGGCGGGGCCAAGAGACCCAGTACTTC. Amino acids: CASSFDRGRGQETQYF.

This clone showed up just a few times. The J gene is TRBJ2-3, the V gene TRBV5-1; the match to TRBD2 covers 9 bases. The length of the CDR3 is 17 residues. CDR1 is SGHRS, CDR2 YFSETQ, per germline. Losses at the gene ends were 7 bases for V and 0 bases for J; bases not matched to a gene: 12. In DNA, the CDR3 is TGCGCCAGCGCCCAGCAGGCTAGCGGGGCTAGCACAGATACGCAGTATTTT. It specifies CASAQQASGASTDTQYF.

CDR3 amino acids: CASSGNKKNYGYTF. The CDR3 DNA is TGTGCCAGCAGTGGTAACAAAAAGAACTATGGCTACACCTTC. This rearrangement joins TRBV6-1 to TRBJ1-2, with D hard to call. The V and J ends lost 4 bases and 2 bases respectively, with 11 bases between them. The CDR3 is 14 amino acids. Germline V gene sequence: CDR1 MNHNS, CDR2 SASEGT.

The chain employs TRBV19 and TRBJ1-1, with D uncertain. Germline V CDR1 and CDR2: LNHDA, SQIVND (reference sequence). V lost 3 bases and J 1 base, leaving 6 bases between the germline ends. This CDR3 is built from 13 residues. CDR3 bases: TGTGCCAGTAGTATTCCCCGGAACACTGAAGCTTTCTTT. Translating gives CASSIPRNTEAFF. Supplemented by reference TRBV19 and TRBJ1-1, the full variable domain reads DGGITQSPKYLFRKEGQNVTLSCEQNLNHDAMYWYRQDPGQGLRLIYYSQIVNDFQKGDIAEGYSVSREKKESFPLTVTSAQKNPTAFYLCASSIPRNTEAFFGQGTRLTVV.

This chain connects TRBV5-1 to TRBJ2-3, with TRBD2 matching over 8 bases. The CDR3 has 17 residues. V lost 0 bases and J lost 2; bases outside the gene matches: 8. The germline V gene has CDR1 SGHRS and CDR2 YFSETQ. In DNA, the CDR3 is TGCGCCAGCAGCTTGGTAGGAGCGGGGGCTGTCACAGATACGCAGTATTTT. Its protein product is CASSLVGAGAVTDTQYF. Supplemented by reference TRBV5-1 and TRBJ2-3, the full variable domain reads KAGVTQTPRYLIKTRGQQVTLSCSPISGHRSVSWYQQTPGQGLQFLFEYFSETQRNKGNFPGRFSGRQFSNSRSEMNVSTLELGDSALYLCASSLVGAGAVTDTQYFGPGTRLTVL.

The chain combines TRBV11-3 with TRBJ1-5; 10 bases agree with TRBD1. The CDR3 spans 19 residues. V shed 1 base and J 1 base; nucleotides not matched to a gene: 10. Germline loops: CDR1 SGHNT, CDR2 YENEEA. CDR3 amino acids: CASSLGETGGWKSNQPQHF. As DNA, the CDR3 is TGTGCCAGCAGCTTAGGGGAGACAGGGGGCTGGAAGAGCAATCAGCCCCAGCATTTT.

V usage is TRBV29-1 and J usage is TRBJ1-4; the D is unclear. Per the germline V gene, CDR1 is SQVTM and CDR2 is ANQGSEA. This CDR3 contains 9 residues. The CDR3 is CRAREKLFF. Here the CDR3 DNA reads TGCAGGGCCCGGGAGAAACTGTTTTTT. The full variable domain, in which reference TRBV29-1 and TRBJ1-4 provide the parts outside the CDR3, is SAVISQKPSRDICQRGTSLTIQCQVDSQVTMMFWYRQQPGQSLTLIATANQGSEATYESGFVIDKFPISRPNLTFSTLTVSNMSPEDSSIYLCRAREKLFFGSGTQLSVL.

The rearrangement uses TRBV7-2 and TRBJ2-3, with 9 bases aligning to TRBD2. Per germline, CDR1 SGHTA and CDR2 FQGNSA. The CDR3 sequence is 15 residues long. Losses at the gene ends were 5 bases for V and 2 bases for J; bases not matched to a gene: 5. The CDR3 bases are TGTGCCAGCAGCAGGAGGGGACTAGCCACAGATACGCAGTATTTT. Protein product: CASSRRGLATDTQYF.

This chain connects TRBV4-1 to TRBJ1-1; 9 bases align to TRBD1. Germline CDR1 is MGHRA and CDR2 is YSYEKL. The ends lost 3 bases at V and 0 bases at J; junction bases unmatched: 2. This CDR3 has 15 residues. The CDR3 DNA follows: TGCGCCAGCAGCCAGGGACAGGGAATGAACACTGAAGCTTTCTTT. Protein: CASSQGQGMNTEAFF.

The count of this clone is one. The chain recombines TRBV7-2 with TRBJ1-1, with 9 bases fitting TRBD1. The CDR3 covers 17 residues. The V segment lost 5 bases and the J segment 8 bases; nucleotides outside the gene matches: 18. Germline CDR1 reads SGHTA; CDR2 reads FQGNSA. CDR3 coding DNA: TGTGCCAGCAGCAAAACTCGACAGGGGGGACTCCTTCGGGAAGCTTTCTTT. It codes for CASSKTRQGGLLREAFF.

This clone occurred a few times. The chain couples TRBV6-5 to TRBJ1-5, with TRBD1 matching over 8 bases. CDR3 size: 15 residues. The V gene's germline CDR1 is MNHEY and CDR2 SVGAGI. With 4 bases clipped from V and 1 base from J, the junction kept 3 bases outside the gene matches. Here the CDR3 reads CASSLQGGSNQPQHF. The CDR3 nucleotides are TGTGCCAGCAGTTTACAGGGGGGAAGCAATCAGCCCCAGCATTTT.

The chain joins TRBV5-1 to TRBJ2-7; 9 bases fit TRBD1. The CDR3 consists of 15 residues. Germline V CDR1 and CDR2: SGHRS, YFSETQ. V was clipped by 0 bases and J by 2 bases; unmatched bases: 3. CDR3 in amino acids: CASSLGGQGTYEQYF. The CDR3 nucleotides are TGCGCCAGCAGCTTGGGGGGACAGGGTACCTACGAGCAGTACTTC.

About this clone: The junction differs from germline at one of its ends, possibly a read error. V and J are TRBV7-7 and TRBJ1-1; unclear D gene. The CDR3 has 17 amino acids. CDR1 SSHAT and CDR2 FNYEAQ come from the germline V gene (reference sequence). CDR3 protein: CASSHPTRTGRNTEAFF. The CDR3 nucleotides read TGTGCTAGCAGTCACCCCACCCGGACTGGGAGGAACACTGAAGCTTTCTTT. Drawing the rest from reference TRBV7-7 and TRBJ1-1, the complete variable domain is GAGVSQSPRYKVTKRGQDVTLRCDPISSHATLYWYQQALGQGPEFLTYFNYEAQPDKSGLPSDRFSAERPEGSISTLTIQRTEQRDSAMYRCASSHPTRTGRNTEAFFGQGTRLTVV.